The clone carrying this TCR beta chain was counted ten times or more. This record comes from a study of human T cells and chemical hapten exposure. Study-level background: DPC at 2% was the sensitizing agent, placed on roughly 2 cm by roughly 2 cm of upper inner arm skin.

A single record per CDR3 protein comes from TCRdb applying MiXCR to the RACE reads. Of about 40,000 distinct CDR3 sequences listed, about 9.8% are singletons. Time point indicated: patch test 2, 6 weeks after DPC sensitization. Treatment indicated: therapeutic diphenylcyclopropenone sensitization with weekly scalp DPC. CDR1 and CDR2 (germline): KGHSH, LQKENI. The CDR3 loop spans 12 amino acids. The V gene end was trimmed by 5 bases and the J gene end by 19 bases; junction bases not matched to a gene: 11. The J gene is TRBJ1-6, the V gene TRBV18; 7 positions match TRBD1. Here the sequenced sample was whole blood, taken in connection with sensitization to the hapten diphenylcyclopropenone (DPC). The sequence derives from a woman aged 40 to 49 with alopecia areata. Some clones in this sample may be carry-over from other donors' samples. The CDR3 region is CASSNRQGPTHF. The CDR3 DNA reads as TGTGCCAGCTCAAACCGACAGGGCCCGACGCACTTT.